These 9 T cell receptor beta chains originate from one sample sequenced in a study of identical twins. In TCRdb, the 5' RACE reads were re-called with MiXCR into one record per CDR3 protein. The sample consists of about 570,000 distinct CDR3 sequences, more than 9% of them appearing once. The same sample was also studied in work on yellow fever vaccine responses in identical twins.

Sequenced sample: PBMCs. These TCRs come from a woman younger than 35 in good health.

This clonotype was detected a few times. The CDR3 spells CASSCMVWGYF. CDR3 bases: TGTGCCAGCAGCTGCATGGTGTGGGGGTACTTC. The chain has TRBV5-6 and TRBJ2-4; D ambiguous. This CDR3 contains 11 residues. Germline assignment: CDR1 SGHDT and CDR2 YYEEEE. V lost 3 bases and J 15 bases, leaving 13 bases between the germline ends.

In its sample, this clonotype was seen many times. The gene calls are TRBV6-1 and TRBJ2-5; D unclear. The CDR3 loop spans 13 amino acids. The germline gives CDR1 MNHNS, CDR2 SASEGT. The V and J ends lost 3 bases and 4 bases respectively, with 9 bases between them. In DNA form, the CDR3 reads TGTGCCAGCAGTGAGACTTACTTAGAGACCCAGTACTTC. Translated: CASSETYLETQYF.

This clonotype was picked up a small number of times. The CDR3: CASSGGQGAGKTQYF. The CDR3 region has the DNA TGTGCCAGCAGCGGGGGACAGGGGGCAGGGAAGACCCAGTACTTC. The gene calls are TRBV4-2 and TRBJ2-5, with 12 bases matching TRBD1. The CDR3 is 15 residues long. J lost 6 bases, V lost 5 bases, and 7 bases had no gene match. The germline CDR1 and CDR2 sequences are LGHNA and YNFKEQ.

J is TRBJ2-7 and V is TRBV20-1, with 8 bases aligning to TRBD1. The trim removed 0 bases at V and 3 bases at J, leaving 13 bases unmatched. The CDR3 loop spans 17 amino acids. Germline values: CDR1 DFQATT, CDR2 SNEGSKA (reference sequence). CDR3 DNA: TGCAGTGCTAGAGACCCTGGGACAGGAGATAAATACTACGAGCAGTACTTC. It translates to CSARDPGTGDKYYEQYF.

This clonotype was detected many times. V usage is TRBV20-1 and J usage is TRBJ2-1, with TRBD2 matching 11 bases. This CDR3 is 18 amino acids long. J was trimmed by 5 bases and V by 2 bases; bases with no gene match: 14. Per the germline V gene, CDR1 is DFQATT and CDR2 is SNEGSKA (reference sequence). As DNA, the CDR3 is TGCAGTGCTAGAAAGGCTAGCGGGGGGTTATTTGGAAACAATGAGCAGTTCTTC. Translating it yields CSARKASGGLFGNNEQFF.

The chain recombines TRBV20-1 with TRBJ2-1; 9 bases line up with TRBD2. This CDR3 has 16 amino acids. V was clipped by 1 base and J by 7 bases; unmatched bases: 11. Germline V gives CDR1 DFQATT, CDR2 SNEGSKA (reference sequence). CDR3 in amino acids: CSARAMGGRVVNEQFF. The CDR3 coding sequence is TGCAGTGCTAGAGCCATGGGCGGGAGGGTAGTAAATGAGCAGTTCTTC.

This clonotype has ten or more counts. The V gene is TRBV2, the J gene TRBJ2-3, with unresolved D. This CDR3 contains 13 residues. Trimming removed 7 bases at V and 8 bases at J, with 16 bases between. Germline values: CDR1 SNHLY, CDR2 FYNNEI. This chain's CDR3 is CASTSAQRATQYF. The CDR3 DNA follows: TGTGCCAGCACGTCGGCTCAACGGGCTACGCAGTATTTT. Together with reference TRBV2 and TRBJ2-3, the CDR3 gives the full variable domain: EPEVTQTPSHQVTQMGQEVILRCVPISNHLYFYWYRQILGQKVEFLVSFYNNEISEKSEIFDDQFSVERPDGSNFTLKIRSTKLEDSAMYFCASTSAQRATQYFGPGTRLTVL.

This clonotype has at least ten counts. The V and J genes are TRBV15 and TRBJ1-2; D is unclear. Germline-derived CDR1 and CDR2 are LNHNV and YYDKDF (reference sequence). The CDR3 extends over 15 amino acids. Deletions cut 0 bases from V and 4 bases from J, with 12 bases between. The CDR3 nucleotides read TGTGCCACCAGCAGAGATTATTCCGAAACCTATGGCTACACCTTC. Translated, it gives CATSRDYSETYGYTF.

V gene TRBV3-1 combines with J gene TRBJ2-5, with 10 positions matching TRBD1. Germline-derived CDR1 and CDR2 are LGHDT and YNNKEL (reference sequence). The CDR3 has 17 amino acids. Trimming took 1 base from V and 4 from J; bases not matched to a gene: 9. The CDR3 DNA follows: TGTGCCAGCAGCCAAGGGACAGGGGGAGGGGCTGGAGAGACCCAGTACTTC. Encoded protein: CASSQGTGGGAGETQYF.